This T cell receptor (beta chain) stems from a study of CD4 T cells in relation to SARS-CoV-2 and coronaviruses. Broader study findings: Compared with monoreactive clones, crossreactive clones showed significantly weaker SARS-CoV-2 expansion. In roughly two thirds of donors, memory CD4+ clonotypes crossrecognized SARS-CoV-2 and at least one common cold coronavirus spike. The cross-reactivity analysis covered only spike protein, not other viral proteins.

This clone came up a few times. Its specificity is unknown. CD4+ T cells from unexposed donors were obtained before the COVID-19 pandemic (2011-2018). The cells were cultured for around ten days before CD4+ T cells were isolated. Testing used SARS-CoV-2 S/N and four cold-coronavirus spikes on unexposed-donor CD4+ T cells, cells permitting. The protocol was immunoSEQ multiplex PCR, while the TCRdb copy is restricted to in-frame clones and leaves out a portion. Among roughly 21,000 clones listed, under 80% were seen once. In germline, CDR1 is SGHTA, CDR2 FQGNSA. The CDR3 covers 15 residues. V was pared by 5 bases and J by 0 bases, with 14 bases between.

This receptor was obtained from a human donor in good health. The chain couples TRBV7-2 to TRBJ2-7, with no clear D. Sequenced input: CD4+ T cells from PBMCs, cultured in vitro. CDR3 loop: CASSPEPRASYEQYF. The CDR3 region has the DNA TGTGCCAGCAGCCCCGAGCCAAGAGCCTCCTACGAGCAGTACTTC.